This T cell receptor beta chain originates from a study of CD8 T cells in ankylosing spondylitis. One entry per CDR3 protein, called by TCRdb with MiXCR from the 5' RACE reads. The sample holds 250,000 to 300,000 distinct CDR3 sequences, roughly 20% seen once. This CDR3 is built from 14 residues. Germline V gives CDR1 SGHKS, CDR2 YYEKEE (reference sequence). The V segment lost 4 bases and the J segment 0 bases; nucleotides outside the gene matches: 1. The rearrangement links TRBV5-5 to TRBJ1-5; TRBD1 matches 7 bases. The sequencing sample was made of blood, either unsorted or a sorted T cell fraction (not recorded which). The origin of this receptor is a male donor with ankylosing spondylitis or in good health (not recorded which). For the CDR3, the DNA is TGTGCCAGCAGCGGGACAGTTAGCAATCAGCCCCAGCATTTT. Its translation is CASSGTVSNQPQHF.